The clone carrying this T cell receptor (beta chain) has just one count. Antigen unknown. V was cut by 2 bases and J by 1 base, with 11 bases left in between. The CDR3 length is 15 residues. The germline V gene has CDR1 MDHEN and CDR2 SYDVKM. The method was immunoSEQ multiplex PCR; TCRdb's version includes in-frame clones alone and lacks a portion of them. The top ten hold about 5.2% of the sample, which has around 80,000 clones, 90% seen once. These data originate in a study of T cell responses to AZD1222 COVID-19 vaccine. Study details: Second doses at about 4 or about 12 weeks were pooled. The study's findings and limits: Per reports, nearly half of all spike-specific TCRs target regions that are unmutated in variants. No day 14 peak samples; only post-peak repertoires were characterized. White British ancestry dominated among donors, who included more females, and clonal diversity was possibly underestimated.

Material: peripheral blood, obtained on day 0 of AZD1222 vaccination. This chain uses TRBV28 with TRBJ1-2, with TRBD1 as a possible D gene (5 bases). The clonotype originates from an adult in good health. CDR3 DNA: TGTGCCAGCAGTTTAGTTGGGGCCGATAACTATGGCTACACCTTC. Protein sequence: CASSLVGADNYGYTF.